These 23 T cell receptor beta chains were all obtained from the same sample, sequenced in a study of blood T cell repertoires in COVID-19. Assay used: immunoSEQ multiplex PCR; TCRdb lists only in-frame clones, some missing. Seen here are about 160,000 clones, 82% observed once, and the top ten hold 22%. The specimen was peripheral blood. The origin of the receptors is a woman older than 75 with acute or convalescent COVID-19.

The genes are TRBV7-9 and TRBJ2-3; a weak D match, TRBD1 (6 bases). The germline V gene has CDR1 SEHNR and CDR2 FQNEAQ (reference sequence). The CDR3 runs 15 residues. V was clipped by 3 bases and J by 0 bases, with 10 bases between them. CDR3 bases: TGTGCCAGCAGCTTGACCAGGGGTAGCACAGATACGCAGTATTTT. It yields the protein CASSLTRGSTDTQYF. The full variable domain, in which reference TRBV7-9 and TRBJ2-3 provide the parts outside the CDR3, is DTGVSQNPRHKITKRGQNVTFRCDPISEHNRLYWYRQTLGQGPEFLTYFQNEAQLEKSRLLSDRFSAERPKGSFSTLEIQRTEQGDSAMYLCASSLTRGSTDTQYFGPGTRLTVL.

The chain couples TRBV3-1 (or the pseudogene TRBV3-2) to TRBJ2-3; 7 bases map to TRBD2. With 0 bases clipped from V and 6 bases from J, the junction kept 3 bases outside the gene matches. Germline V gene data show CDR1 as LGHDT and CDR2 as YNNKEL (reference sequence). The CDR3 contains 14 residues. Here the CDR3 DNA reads TGTGCCAGCAGCCAAGAAGCGGGAAGGGATACGCAGTATTTT. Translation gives CASSQEAGRDTQYF.

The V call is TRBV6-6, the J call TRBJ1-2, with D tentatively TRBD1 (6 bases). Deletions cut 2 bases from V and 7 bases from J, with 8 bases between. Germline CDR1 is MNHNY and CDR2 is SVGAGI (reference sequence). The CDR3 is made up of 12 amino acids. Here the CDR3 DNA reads TGTGCCAGCAGTTACACAGGGTCTGGCTACACCTTC. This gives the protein CASSYTGSGYTF.

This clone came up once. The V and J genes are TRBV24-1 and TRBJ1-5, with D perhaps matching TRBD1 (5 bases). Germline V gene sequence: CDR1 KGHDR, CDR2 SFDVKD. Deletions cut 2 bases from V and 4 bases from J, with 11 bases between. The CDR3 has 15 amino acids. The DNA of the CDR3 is TGTGCCACCAGTGATTCCGGCAGGGCGAATCAGCCCCAGCATTTT. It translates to CATSDSGRANQPQHF.

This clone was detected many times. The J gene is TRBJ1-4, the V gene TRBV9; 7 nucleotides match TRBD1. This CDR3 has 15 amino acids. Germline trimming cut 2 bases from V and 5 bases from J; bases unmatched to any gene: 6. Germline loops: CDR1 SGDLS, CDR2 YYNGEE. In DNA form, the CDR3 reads TGTGCCAGCAGCGTTGAGGGGGCCCGGAATGAAAAACTGTTTTTT. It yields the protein CASSVEGARNEKLFF.

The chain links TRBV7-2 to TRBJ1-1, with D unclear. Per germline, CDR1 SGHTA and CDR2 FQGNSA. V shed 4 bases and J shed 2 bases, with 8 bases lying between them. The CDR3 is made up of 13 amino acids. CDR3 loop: CASSSTYNTEAFF. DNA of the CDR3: TGTGCCAGCAGCTCTACTTATAACACTGAAGCTTTCTTT.

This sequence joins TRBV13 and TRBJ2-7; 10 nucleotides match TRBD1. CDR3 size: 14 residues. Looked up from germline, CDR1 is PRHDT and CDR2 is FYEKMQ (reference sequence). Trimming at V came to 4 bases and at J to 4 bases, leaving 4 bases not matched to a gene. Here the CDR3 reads CASSSPGQGYEQYF. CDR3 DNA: TGTGCCAGCAGCTCCCCGGGACAGGGGTACGAGCAGTACTTC.

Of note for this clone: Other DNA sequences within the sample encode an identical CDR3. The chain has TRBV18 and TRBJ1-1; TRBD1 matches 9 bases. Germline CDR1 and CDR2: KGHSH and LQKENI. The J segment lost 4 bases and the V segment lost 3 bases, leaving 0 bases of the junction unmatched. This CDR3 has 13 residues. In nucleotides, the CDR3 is TGTGCCAGCTCACCGGGACAGGGCACTGAAGCTTTCTTT. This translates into CASSPGQGTEAFF. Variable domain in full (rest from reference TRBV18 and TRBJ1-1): NAGVMQNPRHLVRRRGQEARLRCSPMKGHSHVYWYRQLPEEGLKFMVYLQKENIIDESGMPKERFSAEFPKEGPSILRIQQVVRGDSAAYFCASSPGQGTEAFFGQGTRLTVV.

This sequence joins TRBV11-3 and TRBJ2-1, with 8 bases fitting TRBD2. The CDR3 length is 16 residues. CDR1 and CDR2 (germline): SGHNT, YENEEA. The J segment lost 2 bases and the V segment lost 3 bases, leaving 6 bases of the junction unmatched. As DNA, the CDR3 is TGTGCCAGCAGCTTTAGTGGAGCGGGGGCCTACAATGAGCAGTTCTTC. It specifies CASSFSGAGAYNEQFF.

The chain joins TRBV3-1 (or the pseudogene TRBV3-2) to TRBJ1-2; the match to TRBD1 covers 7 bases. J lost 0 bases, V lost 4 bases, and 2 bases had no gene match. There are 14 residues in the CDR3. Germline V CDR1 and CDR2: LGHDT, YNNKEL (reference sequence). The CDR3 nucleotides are TGTGCCAGCAGCCGACAGGGTTCTAACTATGGCTACACCTTC. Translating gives CASSRQGSNYGYTF.

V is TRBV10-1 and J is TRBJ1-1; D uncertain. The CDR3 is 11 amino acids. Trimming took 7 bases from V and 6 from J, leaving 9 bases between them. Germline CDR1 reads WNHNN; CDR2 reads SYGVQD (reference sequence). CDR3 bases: TGCGCCAGCATTAGTCGAGCTGAAGCTTTCTTT. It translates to CASISRAEAFF.

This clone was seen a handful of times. The CDR3 is CASSHGTGHTEAFF. CDR3 coding DNA: TGTGCCAGTAGCCATGGGACAGGACACACTGAAGCTTTCTTT. This chain connects TRBV19 to TRBJ1-1, with 8 bases that match TRBD1. Trimming removed 6 bases from V and 3 bases from J; junction bases left unmatched: 6. Germline V gives CDR1 LNHDA, CDR2 SQIVND (reference sequence). The CDR3 consists of 14 residues. Supplemented by reference TRBV19 and TRBJ1-1, the full variable domain reads DGGITQSPKYLFRKEGQNVTLSCEQNLNHDAMYWYRQDPGQGLRLIYYSQIVNDFQKGDIAEGYSVSREKKESFPLTVTSAQKNPTAFYLCASSHGTGHTEAFFGQGTRLTVV.

CDR3 nucleotide sequence: TGCAGCGTTGAAGGGGGTCGCGGGGTGGATGAGCAGTTCTTC. This gives the protein CSVEGGRGVDEQFF. The chain is built from TRBV29-1 and TRBJ2-1; perhaps TRBD2 as D (6 bases). V was clipped by 1 base and J by 8 bases, with 15 bases between them. The CDR3 sequence is 14 residues long. Looked up from germline, CDR1 is SQVTM and CDR2 is ANQGSEA.

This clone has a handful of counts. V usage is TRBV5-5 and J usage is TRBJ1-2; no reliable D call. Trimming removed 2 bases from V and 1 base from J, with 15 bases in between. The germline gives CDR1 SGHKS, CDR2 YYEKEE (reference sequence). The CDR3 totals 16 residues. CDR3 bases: TGTGCCAGCAGCTTACTGGGAGGTACATTTAACTATGGCTACACCTTC. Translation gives CASSLLGGTFNYGYTF.

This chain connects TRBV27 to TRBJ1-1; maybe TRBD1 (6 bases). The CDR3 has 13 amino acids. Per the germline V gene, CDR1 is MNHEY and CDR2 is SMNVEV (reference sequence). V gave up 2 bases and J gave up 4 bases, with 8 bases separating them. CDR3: CASSLGRGTEAFF. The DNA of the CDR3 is TGTGCCAGCAGTTTAGGCAGGGGCACTGAAGCTTTCTTT.

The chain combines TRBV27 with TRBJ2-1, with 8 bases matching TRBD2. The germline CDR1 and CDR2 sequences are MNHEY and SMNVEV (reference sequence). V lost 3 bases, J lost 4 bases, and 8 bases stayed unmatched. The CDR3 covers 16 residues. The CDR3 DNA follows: TGTGCCAGCAGTTTCCGAAGCGGGAGCCTTTACAATGAGCAGTTCTTC. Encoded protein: CASSFRSGSLYNEQFF.

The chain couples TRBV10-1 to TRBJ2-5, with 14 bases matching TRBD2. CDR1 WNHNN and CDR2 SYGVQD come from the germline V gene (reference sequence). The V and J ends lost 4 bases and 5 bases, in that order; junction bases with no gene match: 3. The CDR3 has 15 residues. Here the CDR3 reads CASSAGLAGVETQYF. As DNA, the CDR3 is TGCGCCAGCAGTGCGGGACTAGCGGGAGTGGAGACCCAGTACTTC.

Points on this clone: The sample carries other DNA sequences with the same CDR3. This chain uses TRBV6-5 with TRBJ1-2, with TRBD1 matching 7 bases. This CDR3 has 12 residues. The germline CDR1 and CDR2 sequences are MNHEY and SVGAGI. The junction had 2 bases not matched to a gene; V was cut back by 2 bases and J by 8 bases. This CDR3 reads CASSYQGGGYTF. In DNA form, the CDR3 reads TGTGCCAGCAGTTACCAGGGGGGAGGCTACACCTTC.

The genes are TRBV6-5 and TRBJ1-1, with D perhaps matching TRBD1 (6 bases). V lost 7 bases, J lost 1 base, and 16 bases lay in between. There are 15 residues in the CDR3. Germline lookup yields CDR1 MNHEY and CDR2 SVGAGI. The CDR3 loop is CASTSFQTGNTEAFF. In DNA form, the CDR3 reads TGTGCCAGCACCTCCTTCCAGACAGGGAACACTGAAGCTTTCTTT.

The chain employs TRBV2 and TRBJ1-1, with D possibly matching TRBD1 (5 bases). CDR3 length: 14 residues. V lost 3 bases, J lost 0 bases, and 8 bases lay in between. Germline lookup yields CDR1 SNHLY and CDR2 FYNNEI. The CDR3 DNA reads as TGTGCCAGCAGTGAGGGACTGTTGAACACTGAAGCTTTCTTT. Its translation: CASSEGLLNTEAFF. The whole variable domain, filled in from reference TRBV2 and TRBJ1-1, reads EPEVTQTPSHQVTQMGQEVILRCVPISNHLYFYWYRQILGQKVEFLVSFYNNEISEKSEIFDDQFSVERPDGSNFTLKIRSTKLEDSAMYFCASSEGLLNTEAFFGQGTRLTVV.

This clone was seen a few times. CDR3 amino acids: CASSLSPGQVGEQYF. CDR3 DNA sequence: TGTGCCAGCAGTTTATCGCCCGGACAGGTCGGCGAGCAGTACTTC. The chain is built from TRBV27 and TRBJ2-7; TRBD1 matches 7 bases. The V segment lost 0 bases and the J segment 6 bases; nucleotides outside the gene matches: 8. The CDR3 covers 15 residues. Germline-derived CDR1 and CDR2 are MNHEY and SMNVEV (reference sequence).

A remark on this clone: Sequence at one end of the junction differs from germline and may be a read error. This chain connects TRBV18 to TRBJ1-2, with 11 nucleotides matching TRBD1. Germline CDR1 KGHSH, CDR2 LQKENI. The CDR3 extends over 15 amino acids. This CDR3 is CASSSPGQGDYGYTF. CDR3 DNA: TGTGCCAGCTCATCACCGGGACAGGGGGACTATGGCTACACCTTC.

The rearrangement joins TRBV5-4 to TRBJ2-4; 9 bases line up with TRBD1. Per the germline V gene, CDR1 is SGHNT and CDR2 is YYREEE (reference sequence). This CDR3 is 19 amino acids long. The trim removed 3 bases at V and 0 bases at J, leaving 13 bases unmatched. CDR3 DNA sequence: TGTGCCAGCAGCTCGACAACATCACAGGGGGCCCTAGCCAAAAACATTCAGTACTTC. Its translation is CASSSTTSQGALAKNIQYF.